The clone carrying this TCR beta chain was found many times. This record belongs to a study of spatial heterogeneity in lung cancer. In the study overall: Detection consistently yielded more beta chains than alpha chains.

TCRdb re-analysed the 5' RACE reads in MiXCR, keeping a single row per CDR3 protein. The sample includes 9,100 or so distinct CDR3 sequences, about 8.3% of them seen just once. Time point defined: sample taken at primary tumor resection. The authors sequenced whole RNA from tumor, nontumor lung or frozen PBMC without sorting. V gave up 0 bases and J gave up 2 bases, with 14 bases separating them. The germline gives CDR1 LGHNT, CDR2 FRNRAP. The CDR3 extends over 18 amino acids. The rearrangement uses TRBV12-5 and TRBJ2-6; D remains ambiguous. Sequencing used PBMCs, obtained at surgery. The sequence was collected from a female donor with early-stage non-small cell lung cancer. The CDR3 region has the DNA TGTGCTAGTGGTTTGGTACTGGACCCCGGTACTGGGGCCAACGTCCTGACTTTC. Translated: CASGLVLDPGTGANVLTF.